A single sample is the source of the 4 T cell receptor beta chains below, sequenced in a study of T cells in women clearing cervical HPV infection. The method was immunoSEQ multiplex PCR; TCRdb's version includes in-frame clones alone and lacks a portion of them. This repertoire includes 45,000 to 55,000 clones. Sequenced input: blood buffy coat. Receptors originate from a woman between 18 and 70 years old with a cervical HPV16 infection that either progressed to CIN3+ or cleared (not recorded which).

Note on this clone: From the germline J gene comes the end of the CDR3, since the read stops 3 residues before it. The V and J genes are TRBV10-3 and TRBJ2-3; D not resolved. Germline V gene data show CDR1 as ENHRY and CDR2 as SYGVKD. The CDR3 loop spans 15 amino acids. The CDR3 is CAIRNTDLENQPQYF. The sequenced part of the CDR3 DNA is TGTGCCATCAGGAACACAGATTTAGAAAATCAGCCG.

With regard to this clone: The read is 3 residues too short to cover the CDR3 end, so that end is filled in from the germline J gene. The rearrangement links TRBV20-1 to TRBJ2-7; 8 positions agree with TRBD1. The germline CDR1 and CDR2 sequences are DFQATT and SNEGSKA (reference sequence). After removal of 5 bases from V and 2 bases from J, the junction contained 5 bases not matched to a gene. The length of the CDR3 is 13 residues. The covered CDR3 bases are TGCAGTGCTGGTTCACAGGGGGCCTACGAG. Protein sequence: CSAGSQGAYE. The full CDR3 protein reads CSAGSQGAYEQYF.

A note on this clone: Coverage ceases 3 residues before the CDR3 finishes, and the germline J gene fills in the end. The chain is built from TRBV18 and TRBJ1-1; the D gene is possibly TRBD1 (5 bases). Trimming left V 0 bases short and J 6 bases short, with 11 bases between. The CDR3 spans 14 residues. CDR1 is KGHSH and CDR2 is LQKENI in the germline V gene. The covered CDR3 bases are TGTGCCAGCTCACCACCGGGACGCGGGGCTGAA. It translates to CASSPPGRGAE. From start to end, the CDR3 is CASSPPGRGAEAFF.

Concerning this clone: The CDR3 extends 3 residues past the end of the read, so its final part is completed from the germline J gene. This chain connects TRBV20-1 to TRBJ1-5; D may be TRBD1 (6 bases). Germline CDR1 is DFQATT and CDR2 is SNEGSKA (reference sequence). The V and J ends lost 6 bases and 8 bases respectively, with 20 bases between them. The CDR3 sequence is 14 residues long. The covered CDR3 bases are TGCAGTGCCCTACTCCCGGGCCCAGGGGAGCCC. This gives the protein CSALLPGPGEP. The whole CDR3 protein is CSALLPGPGEPQHF.